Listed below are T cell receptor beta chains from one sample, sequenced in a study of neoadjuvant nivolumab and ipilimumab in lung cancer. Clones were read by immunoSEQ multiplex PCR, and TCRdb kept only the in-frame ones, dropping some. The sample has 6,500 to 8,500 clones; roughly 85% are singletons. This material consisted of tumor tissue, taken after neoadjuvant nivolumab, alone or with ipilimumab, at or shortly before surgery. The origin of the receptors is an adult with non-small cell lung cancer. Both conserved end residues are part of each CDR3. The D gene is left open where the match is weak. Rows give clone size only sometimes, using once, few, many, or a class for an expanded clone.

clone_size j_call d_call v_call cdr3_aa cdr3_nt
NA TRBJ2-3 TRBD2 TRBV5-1 CASSPGLAGGYTDTQYF TGCGCCAGCAGCCCCGGACTAGCGGGGGGCTACACAGATACGCAGTATTTT
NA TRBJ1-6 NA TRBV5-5 CASSIGQPNNSPLHF TGTGCCAGCAGCATAGGACAACCGAATAATTCACCCCTCCACTTT
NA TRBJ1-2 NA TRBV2 CASSPDGPYGYTF TGTGCCAGCAGTCCGGACGGACCCTATGGCTACACCTTC
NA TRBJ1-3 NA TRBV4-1 CASSLTRGLGNTIYF TGCGCCAGCAGCCTAACCCGGGGGTTAGGAAACACCATATATTTT
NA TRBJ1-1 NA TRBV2 CASSERTVPEAFF TGTGCCAGCAGTGAAAGGACAGTCCCTGAAGCTTTCTTT
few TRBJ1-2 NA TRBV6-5 CASSFPGQAASYTF TGTGCCAGCAGTTTCCCGGGACAAGCAGCCTCGTACACCTTC
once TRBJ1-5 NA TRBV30 CAWSGSYSNQPQHF TGTGCCTGGAGTGGTAGCTATAGCAATCAGCCCCAGCATTTT
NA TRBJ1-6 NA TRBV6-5 CASSYSVKGDSPLHF TGTGCCAGCAGTTACTCAGTCAAGGGGGATTCACCCCTCCACTTT
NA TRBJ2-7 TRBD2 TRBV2 CASSAAGDYEQYF TGTGCCAGCAGTGCCGCGGGGGACTACGAGCAGTACTTC
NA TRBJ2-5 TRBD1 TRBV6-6 CASSSRDRGQETQYF TGTGCCAGCAGTTCACGGGACAGGGGGCAAGAGACCCAGTACTTC
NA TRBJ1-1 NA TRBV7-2 CASSRSHTEAFF TGTGCCAGCAGCCGATCACACACTGAAGCTTTCTTT
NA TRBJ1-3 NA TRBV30 CAWSVTIGNTIYF TGTGCCTGGAGTGTGACAATTGGAAACACCATATATTTT
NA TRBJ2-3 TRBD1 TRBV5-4 CASSLRTGPSTDTQYF TGTGCCAGCAGTCTTCGGACAGGTCCTAGCACAGATACGCAGTATTTT
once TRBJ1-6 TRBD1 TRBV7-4 CASSNQGQGLAYNSPLHF TGTGCCAGCAGCAACCAGGGACAGGGCCTTGCCTATAATTCACCCCTCCACTTT
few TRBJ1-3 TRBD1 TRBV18 CASSATGQDSGNTIYF TGTGCCAGCTCAGCCACGGGACAGGACTCTGGAAACACCATATATTTT
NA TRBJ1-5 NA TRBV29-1 CSVGGGQFGSGGQPQHF TGCAGCGTTGGGGGGGGGCAGTTTGGGTCTGGCGGTCAGCCCCAGCATTTT